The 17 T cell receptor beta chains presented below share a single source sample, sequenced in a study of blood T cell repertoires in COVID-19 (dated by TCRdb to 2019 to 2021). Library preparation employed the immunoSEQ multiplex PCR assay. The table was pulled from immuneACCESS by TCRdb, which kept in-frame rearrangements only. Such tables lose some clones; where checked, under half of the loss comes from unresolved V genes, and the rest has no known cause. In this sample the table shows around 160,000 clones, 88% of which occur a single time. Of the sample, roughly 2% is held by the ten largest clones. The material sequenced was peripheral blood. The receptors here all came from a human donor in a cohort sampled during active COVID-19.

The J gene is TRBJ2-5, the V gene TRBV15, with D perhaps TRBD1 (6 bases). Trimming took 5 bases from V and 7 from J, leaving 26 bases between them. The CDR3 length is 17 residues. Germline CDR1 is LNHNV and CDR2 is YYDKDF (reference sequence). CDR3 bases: TGTGCCACCAGCCGTAGATGGGACACCGGCAAAACGGCGACCCAGTACTTC. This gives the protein CATSRRWDTGKTATQYF.

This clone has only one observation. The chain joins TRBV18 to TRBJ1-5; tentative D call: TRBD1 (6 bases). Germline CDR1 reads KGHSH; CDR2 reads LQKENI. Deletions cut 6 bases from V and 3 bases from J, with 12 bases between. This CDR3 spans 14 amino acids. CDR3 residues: CASSPGQHNQPQHF. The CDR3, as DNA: TGTGCCAGCTCTCCAGGACAGCACAATCAGCCCCAGCATTTT.

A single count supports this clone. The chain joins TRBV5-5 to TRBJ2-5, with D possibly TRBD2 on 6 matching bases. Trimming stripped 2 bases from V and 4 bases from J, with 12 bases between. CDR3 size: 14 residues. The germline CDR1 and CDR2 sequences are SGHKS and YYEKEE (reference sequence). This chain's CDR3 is CASSFILARETQYF. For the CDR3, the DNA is TGTGCCAGCAGCTTTATACTAGCTAGAGAGACCCAGTACTTC.

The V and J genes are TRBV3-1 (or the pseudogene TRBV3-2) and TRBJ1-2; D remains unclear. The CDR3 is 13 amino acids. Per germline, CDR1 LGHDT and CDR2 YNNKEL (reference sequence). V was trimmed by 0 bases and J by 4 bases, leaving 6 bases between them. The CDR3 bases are TGTGCCAGCAGCCAAGATGTCGGCTATGGCTACACCTTC. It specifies CASSQDVGYGYTF.

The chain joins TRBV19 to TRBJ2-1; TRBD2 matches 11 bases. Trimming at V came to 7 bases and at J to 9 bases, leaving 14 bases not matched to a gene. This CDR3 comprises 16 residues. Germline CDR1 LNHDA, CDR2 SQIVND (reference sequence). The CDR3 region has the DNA TGTGCCAGTACCAAAGGGGTACTAGCGGGAGAGATTGAGCAGTTCTTC. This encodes CASTKGVLAGEIEQFF.

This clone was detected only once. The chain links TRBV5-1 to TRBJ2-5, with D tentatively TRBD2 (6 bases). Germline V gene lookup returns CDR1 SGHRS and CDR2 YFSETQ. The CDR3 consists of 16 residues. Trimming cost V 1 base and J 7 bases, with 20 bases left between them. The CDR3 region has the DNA TGCGCCAGCAGCTTGAGGCGGGACGGCACCGTTGGGACCCAGTACTTC. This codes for CASSLRRDGTVGTQYF.

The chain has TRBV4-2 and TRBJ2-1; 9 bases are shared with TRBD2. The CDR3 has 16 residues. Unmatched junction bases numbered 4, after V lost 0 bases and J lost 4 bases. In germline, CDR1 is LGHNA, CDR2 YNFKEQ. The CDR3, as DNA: TGTGCCAGCAGCCAAGACTGGGCGGGAGGGTACAATGAGCAGTTCTTC. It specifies CASSQDWAGGYNEQFF.

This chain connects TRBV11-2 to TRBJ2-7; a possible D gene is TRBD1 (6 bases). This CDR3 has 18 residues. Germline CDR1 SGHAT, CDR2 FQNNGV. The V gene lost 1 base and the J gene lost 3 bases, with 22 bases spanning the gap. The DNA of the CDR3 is TGTGCCAGCAGCTTAGTTAGTAGAACACAGGGTAGGAGCTACGAGCAGTACTTC. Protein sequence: CASSLVSRTQGRSYEQYF. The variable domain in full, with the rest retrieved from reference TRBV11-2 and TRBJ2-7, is EAGVAQSPRYKIIEKRQSVAFWCNPISGHATLYWYQQILGQGPKLLIQFQNNGVVDDSQLPKDRFSAERLKGVDSTLKIQPAKLEDSAVYLCASSLVSRTQGRSYEQYFGPGTRLTVT.

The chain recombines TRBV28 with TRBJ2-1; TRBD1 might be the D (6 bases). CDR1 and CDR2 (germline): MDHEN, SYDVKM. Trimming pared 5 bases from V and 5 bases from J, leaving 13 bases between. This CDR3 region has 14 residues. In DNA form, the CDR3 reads TGTGCCAGCAGTCGAAGGGGGTTCGACAATGAGCAGTTCTTC. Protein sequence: CASSRRGFDNEQFF.

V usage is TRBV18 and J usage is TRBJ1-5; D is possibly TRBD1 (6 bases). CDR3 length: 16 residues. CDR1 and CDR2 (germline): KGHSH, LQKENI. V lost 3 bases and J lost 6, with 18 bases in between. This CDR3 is CASSPLGGGGPQPQHF. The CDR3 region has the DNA TGTGCCAGCTCACCCCTCGGGGGAGGGGGGCCTCAGCCCCAGCATTTT.

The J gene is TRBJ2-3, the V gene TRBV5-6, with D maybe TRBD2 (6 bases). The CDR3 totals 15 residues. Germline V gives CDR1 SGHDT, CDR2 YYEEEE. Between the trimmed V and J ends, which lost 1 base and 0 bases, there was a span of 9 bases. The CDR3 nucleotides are TGTGCCAGCAGCTTGTACGGGGGTAGCACAGATACGCAGTATTTT. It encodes CASSLYGGSTDTQYF.

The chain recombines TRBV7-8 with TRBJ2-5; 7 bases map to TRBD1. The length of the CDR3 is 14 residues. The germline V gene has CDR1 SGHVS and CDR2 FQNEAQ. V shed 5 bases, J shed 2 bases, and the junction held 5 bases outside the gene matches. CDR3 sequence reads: CASSRDRAQETQYF. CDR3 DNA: TGTGCCAGCAGCCGCGACAGGGCTCAAGAGACCCAGTACTTC.

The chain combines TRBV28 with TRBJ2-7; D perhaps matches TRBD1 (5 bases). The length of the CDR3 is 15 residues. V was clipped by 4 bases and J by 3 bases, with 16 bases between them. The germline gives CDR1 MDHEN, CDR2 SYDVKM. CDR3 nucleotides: TGTGCCAGCAGTTCACGGGCAGGGTGGGACTACGAGCAGTACTTC. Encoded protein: CASSSRAGWDYEQYF.

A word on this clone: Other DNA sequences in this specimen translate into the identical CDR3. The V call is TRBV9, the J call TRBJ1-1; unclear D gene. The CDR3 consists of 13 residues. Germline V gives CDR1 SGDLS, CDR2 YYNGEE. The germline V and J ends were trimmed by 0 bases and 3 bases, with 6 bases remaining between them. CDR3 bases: TGTGCCAGCAGCGTAGCTACCGACACTGAAGCTTTCTTT. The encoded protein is CASSVATDTEAFF.

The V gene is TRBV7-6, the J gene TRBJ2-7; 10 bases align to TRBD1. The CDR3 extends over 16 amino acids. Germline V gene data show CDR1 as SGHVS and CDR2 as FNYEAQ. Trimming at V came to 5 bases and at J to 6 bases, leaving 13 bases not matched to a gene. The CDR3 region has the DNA TGTGCCAGCAGCGTGCCCGACAGGGGGCTCGGAGGCGAGCAGTACTTC. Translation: CASSVPDRGLGGEQYF.

The DNA for the CDR3 is TGCGCCAGCAGCCAAGATCAGGGGGCGCGTAACGAGCAGTACTTC. It translates to CASSQDQGARNEQYF. This sequence joins TRBV4-3 and TRBJ2-7; 8 positions match TRBD1. This CDR3 is built from 15 residues. CDR1 is LGHNA, CDR2 YSLEER, per germline. Germline trimming cut 0 bases from V and 5 bases from J; bases unmatched to any gene: 6.

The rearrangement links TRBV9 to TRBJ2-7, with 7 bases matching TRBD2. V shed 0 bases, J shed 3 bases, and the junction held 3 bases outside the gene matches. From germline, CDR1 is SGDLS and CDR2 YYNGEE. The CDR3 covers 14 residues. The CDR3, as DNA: TGTGCCAGCAGCGTAGGTCGGGGGGACTACGAGCAGTACTTC. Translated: CASSVGRGDYEQYF.